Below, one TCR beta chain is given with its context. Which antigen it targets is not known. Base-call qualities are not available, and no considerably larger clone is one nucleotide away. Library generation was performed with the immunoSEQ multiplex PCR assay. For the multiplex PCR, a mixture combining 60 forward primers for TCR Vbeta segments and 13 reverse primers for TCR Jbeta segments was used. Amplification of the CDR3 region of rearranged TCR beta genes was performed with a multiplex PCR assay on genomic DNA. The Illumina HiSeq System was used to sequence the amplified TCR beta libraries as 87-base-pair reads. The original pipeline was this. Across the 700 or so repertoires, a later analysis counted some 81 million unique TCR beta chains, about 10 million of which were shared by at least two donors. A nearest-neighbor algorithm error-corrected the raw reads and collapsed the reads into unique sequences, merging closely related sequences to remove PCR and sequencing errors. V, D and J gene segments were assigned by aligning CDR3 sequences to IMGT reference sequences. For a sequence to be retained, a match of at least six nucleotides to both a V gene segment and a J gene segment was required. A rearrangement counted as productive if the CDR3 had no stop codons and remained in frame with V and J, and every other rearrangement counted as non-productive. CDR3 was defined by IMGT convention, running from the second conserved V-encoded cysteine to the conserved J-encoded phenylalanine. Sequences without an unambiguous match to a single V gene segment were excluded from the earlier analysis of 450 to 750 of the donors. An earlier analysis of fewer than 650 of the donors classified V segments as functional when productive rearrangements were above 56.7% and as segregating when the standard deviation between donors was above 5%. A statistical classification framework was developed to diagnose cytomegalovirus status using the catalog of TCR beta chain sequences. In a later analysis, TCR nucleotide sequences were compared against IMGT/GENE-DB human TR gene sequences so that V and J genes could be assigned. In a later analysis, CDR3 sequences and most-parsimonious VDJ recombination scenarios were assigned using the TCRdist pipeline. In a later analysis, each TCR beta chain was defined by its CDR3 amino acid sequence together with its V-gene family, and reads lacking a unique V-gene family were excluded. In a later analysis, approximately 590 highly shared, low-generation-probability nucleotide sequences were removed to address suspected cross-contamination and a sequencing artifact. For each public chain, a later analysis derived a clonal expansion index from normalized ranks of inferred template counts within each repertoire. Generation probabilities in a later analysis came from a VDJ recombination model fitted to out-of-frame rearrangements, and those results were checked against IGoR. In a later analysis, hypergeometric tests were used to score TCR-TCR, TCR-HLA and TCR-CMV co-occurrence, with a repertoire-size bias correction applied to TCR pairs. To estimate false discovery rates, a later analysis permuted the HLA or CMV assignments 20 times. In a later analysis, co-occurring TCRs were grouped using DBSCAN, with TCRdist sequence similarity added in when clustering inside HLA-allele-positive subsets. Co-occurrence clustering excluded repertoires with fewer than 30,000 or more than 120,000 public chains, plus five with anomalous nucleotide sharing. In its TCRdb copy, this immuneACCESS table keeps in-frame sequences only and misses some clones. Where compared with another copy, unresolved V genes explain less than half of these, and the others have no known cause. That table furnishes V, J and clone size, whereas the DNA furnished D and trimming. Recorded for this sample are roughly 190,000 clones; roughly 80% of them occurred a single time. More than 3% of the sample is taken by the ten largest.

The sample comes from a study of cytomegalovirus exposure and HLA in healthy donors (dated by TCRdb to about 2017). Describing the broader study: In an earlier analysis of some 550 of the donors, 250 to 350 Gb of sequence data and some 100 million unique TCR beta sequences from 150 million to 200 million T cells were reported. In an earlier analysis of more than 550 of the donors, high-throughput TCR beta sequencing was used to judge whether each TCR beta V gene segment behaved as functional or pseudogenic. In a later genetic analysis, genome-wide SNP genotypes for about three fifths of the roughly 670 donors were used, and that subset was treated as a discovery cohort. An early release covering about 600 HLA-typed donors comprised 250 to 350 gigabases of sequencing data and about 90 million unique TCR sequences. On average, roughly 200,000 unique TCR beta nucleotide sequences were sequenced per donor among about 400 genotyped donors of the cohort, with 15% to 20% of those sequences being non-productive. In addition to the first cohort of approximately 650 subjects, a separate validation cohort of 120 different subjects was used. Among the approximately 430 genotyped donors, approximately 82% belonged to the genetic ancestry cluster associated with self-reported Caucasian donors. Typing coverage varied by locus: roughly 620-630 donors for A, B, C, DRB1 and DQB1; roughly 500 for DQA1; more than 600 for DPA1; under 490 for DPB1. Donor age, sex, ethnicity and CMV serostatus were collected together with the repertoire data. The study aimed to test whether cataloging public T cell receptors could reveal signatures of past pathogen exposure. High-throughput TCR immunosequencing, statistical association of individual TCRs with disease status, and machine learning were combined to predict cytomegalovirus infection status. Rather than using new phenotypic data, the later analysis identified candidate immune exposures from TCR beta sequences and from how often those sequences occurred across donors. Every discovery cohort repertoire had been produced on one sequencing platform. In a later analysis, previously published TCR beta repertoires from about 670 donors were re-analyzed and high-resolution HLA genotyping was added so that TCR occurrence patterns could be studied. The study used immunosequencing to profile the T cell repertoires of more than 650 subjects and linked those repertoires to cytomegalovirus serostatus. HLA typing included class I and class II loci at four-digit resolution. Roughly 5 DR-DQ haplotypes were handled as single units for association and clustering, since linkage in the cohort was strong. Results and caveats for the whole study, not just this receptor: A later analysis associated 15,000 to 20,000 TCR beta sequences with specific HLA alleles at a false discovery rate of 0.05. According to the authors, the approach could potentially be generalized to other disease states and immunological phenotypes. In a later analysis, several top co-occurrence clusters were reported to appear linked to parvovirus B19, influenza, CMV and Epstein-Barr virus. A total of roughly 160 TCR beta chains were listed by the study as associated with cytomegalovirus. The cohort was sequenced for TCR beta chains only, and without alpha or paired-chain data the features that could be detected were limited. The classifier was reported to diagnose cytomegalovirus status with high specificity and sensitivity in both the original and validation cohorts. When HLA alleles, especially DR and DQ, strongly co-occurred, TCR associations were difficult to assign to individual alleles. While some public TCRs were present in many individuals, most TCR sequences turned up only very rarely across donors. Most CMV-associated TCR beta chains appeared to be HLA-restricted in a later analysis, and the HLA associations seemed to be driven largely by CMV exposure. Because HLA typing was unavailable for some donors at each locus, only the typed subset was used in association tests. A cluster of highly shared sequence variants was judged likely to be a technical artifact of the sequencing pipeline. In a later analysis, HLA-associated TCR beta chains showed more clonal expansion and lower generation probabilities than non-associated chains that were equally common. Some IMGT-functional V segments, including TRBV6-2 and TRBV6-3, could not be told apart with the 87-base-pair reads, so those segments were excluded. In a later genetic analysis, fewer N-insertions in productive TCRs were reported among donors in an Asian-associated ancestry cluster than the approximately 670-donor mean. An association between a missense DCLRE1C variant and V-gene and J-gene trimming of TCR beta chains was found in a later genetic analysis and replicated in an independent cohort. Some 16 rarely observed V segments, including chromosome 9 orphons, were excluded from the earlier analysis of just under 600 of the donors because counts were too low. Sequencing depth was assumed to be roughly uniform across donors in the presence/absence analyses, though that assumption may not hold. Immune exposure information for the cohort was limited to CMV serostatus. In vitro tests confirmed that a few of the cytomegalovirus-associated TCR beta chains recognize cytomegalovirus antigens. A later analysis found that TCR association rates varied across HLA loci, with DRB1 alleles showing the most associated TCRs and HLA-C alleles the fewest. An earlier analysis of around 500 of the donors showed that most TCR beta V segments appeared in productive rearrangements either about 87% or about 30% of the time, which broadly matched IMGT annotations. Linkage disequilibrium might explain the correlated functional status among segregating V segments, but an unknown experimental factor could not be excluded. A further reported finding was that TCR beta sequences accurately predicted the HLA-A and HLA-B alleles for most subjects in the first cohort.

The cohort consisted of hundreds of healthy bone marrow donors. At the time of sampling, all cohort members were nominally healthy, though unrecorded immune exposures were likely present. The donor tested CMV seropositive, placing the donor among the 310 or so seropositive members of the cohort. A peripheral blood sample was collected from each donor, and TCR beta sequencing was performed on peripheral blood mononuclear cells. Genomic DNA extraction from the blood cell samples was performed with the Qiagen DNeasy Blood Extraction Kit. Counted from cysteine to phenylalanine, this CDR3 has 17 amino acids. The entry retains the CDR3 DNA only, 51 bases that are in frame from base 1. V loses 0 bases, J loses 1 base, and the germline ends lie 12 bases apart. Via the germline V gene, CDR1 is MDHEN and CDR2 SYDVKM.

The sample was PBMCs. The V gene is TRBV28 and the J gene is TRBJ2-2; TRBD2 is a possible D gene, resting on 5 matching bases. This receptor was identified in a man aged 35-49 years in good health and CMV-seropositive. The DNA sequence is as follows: TGTGCCAGCAGTTTATGGATTGTGGCGGGGAACACCGGGGAGCTGTTTTTT. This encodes CASSLWIVAGNTGELFF.